This T cell receptor beta chain was recovered during a study of blood T cell repertoires in COVID-19. Study information: The origin of the acute and convalescent COVID-19 samples was the United States, Italy and Spain. The analysed material was cDNA or gDNA that came from T cells, B-cell-depleted T cells, or PBMCs.

Germline CDR1 reads LGHDT; CDR2 reads YNNKEL (reference sequence). This CDR3 region has 20 residues. V trimming: 0 bases; J trimming: 3 bases; junction bases outside the gene matches: 15. Authors' data handling: Estimation of nucleated cell counts was performed using reference gene primer amplification. Clones were read by immunoSEQ multiplex PCR, and TCRdb kept only the in-frame ones, dropping some. V and J calls and clone size are as listed in that table; D and trimming were resolved from the DNA. The table lists 150,000 to 200,000 clones, around 84% of them singletons, with about 3% in the top ten.

The specimen was peripheral blood. The sequence was obtained from a human donor with acute or convalescent COVID-19. The donor label of this sample is uncertain. The V and J genes are TRBV3-1 (or the pseudogene TRBV3-2) and TRBJ1-3, with 9 bases lining up with TRBD1. CDR3 in amino acids: CASSQERGGQGTPGGNTIYF. The CDR3 region has the DNA TGTGCCAGCAGCCAAGAGAGAGGTGGACAGGGGACCCCAGGTGGAAACACCATATATTTT.